This T cell receptor beta chain was captured in a study of post-analysis software for immune sequencing data. Study in general: Recorded subtypes: relapsing-remitting, secondary progressive, progressive-relapsing; some patients unannotated.

V dropped 5 bases and J dropped 2; count of bases not matched to a gene: 6. This CDR3 contains 13 residues. Germline assignment: CDR1 DFQATT and CDR2 SNEGSKA (reference sequence). Presence of unique molecular identifiers characterized the TCR beta cDNA libraries. Between roughly 1 and 10 million T cells gave rise to about 450,000 cDNA molecules. TCRdb ran MiXCR on the PCR reads and lists one entry per CDR3 protein. The sample yields about 770,000 distinct CDR3 sequences, just over 45% seen once. With regard to this clonotype: Its antigen is unknown.

Overall study results and limits: Diversity measured as normalized Chao1 was significantly lower in multiple sclerosis patients than in controls. Among several TRBV segments more frequent in patients than controls were TRBV5-6, TRBV5-1 and TRBV20-1. Samples from one preparation batch, clustered by F measure, grouped strongly together.

The sample comprised blood. V and J are TRBV20-1 and TRBJ2-7; 7 nucleotides line up with TRBD1. This sequence originates from a girl between 10 and 17 years old with multiple sclerosis. CDR3 in amino acids: CSAPGQDTYEQYF. As DNA, the CDR3 is TGCAGTGCTCCCGGACAGGACACCTACGAGCAGTACTTC.